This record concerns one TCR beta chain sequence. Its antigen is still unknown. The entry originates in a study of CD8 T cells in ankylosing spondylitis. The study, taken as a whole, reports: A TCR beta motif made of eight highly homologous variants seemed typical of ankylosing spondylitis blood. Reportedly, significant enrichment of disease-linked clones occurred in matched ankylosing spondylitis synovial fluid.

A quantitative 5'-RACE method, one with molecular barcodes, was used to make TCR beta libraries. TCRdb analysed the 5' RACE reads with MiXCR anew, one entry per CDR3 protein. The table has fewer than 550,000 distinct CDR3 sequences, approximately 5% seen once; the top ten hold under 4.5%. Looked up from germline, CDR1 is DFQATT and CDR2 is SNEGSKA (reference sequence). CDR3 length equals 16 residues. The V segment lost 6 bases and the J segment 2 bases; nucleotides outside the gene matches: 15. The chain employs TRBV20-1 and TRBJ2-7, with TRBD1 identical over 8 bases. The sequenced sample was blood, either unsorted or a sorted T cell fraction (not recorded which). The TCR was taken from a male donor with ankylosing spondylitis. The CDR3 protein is CSAITRQGLITYEQYF. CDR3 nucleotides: TGCAGTGCGATCACGAGACAGGGGCTAATCACCTACGAGCAGTACTTC.